The following is a T cell receptor beta chain sequence with its context. No antigen is known for it. Time point here: baseline, week 1 (first vaccination visit). The sample's treatment: pre-vaccination baseline after standard-of-care therapy. The donors' diagnosis was new WHO grade 3 or 4 astrocytoma that was IDH1-mutant and ATRX-lost. The data originate from a study of a mutant IDH1 vaccine in newly diagnosed glioma. Study background: Earlier treatment was radiotherapy, temozolomide, or both, with most getting both. Overall study findings and caveats: It seemed that pseudoprogression was not linked to changes in the top peripheral T cell clonotypes. Induction of immune responses by the vaccine occurred in roughly 93% of patients.

Generated by immunoSEQ multiplex PCR, the TCRdb table keeps only in-frame clones and is missing some. The sample comprises tens of thousands of clones, 83% of which are singletons, and around 7% rests with the top ten. CDR1 is GTSNPN, CDR2 SVGIG, per germline (reference sequence). CDR3 length equals 14 residues. V lost 3 bases and J lost 0, with 9 bases in between. This TCR was recovered from a woman between 50 and 59 years old with glioma. This chain joins TRBV30 and TRBJ1-5; no reliable D call. This material consisted of PBMCs, taken from a glioma patient treated with radiotherapy, temozolomide or both. Written as DNA, the CDR3 is TGTGCCTGGAGGGAGACGTATAGCAATCAGCCCCAGCATTTT. Translation: CAWRETYSNQPQHF.